This T cell receptor beta chain came from a study of cytomegalovirus exposure and HLA in healthy donors. The V segment lost 2 bases and the J segment 0 bases; nucleotides outside the gene matches: 9. Per germline, CDR1 SGHRS and CDR2 YFSETQ. The CDR3 spans 17 residues. With regard to this clone: The antigen remains unidentified.

The study, taken as a whole, reports: The investigators catalogued 150 to 200 TCR beta chains as cytomegalovirus-associated. DRB1 showed the most TCR associations and HLA-C the fewest in a later analysis, as rates varied by HLA locus. TCR beta sequences reportedly predicted most subjects' HLA-A and HLA-B alleles accurately.

Primers: 60 Vbeta forward and 13 Jbeta reverse. Profiling relied on immunoSEQ multiplex PCR, and the TCRdb table lists in-frame clones only, not all of them. Of 95,000 to 150,000 clones in the sample, roughly three fifths were seen once. Sequencing was carried out using PBMCs. J is TRBJ1-1 and V is TRBV5-1, with 8 bases fitting TRBD1. The TCR comes from a woman aged 40 to 55 in good health and CMV-seropositive. The CDR3 sequence: CASSFRQGRGLNTEAFF. The DNA for the CDR3 is TGCGCCAGCAGCTTTCGACAGGGGAGGGGGCTGAACACTGAAGCTTTCTTT.